The 15 T cell receptor beta chains below come from one sample, sequenced in a study of blood T cells in healthy people across ages. A J-beta primer mix and a sample-barcoded 5' primer were used in a second PCR of roughly 6 to 11 cycles. Each CDR3 protein gets one entry after TCRdb re-called the 5' RACE reads with MiXCR. This sample has roughly 860,000 distinct CDR3 sequences, with approximately 65% found just once. The sample consisted of blood. Every receptor here comes from a man aged 25-45 years in good health.

This clonotype came up a few times. The chain couples TRBV20-1 to TRBJ2-1; the D is unclear. The CDR3 totals 15 residues. CDR1 and CDR2 (germline): DFQATT, SNEGSKA (reference sequence). With 1 base removed from V and 0 bases from J, the gap between germline ends came to 10 bases. The CDR3, as DNA: TGCAGTGCTAGAGGGGTCCTTAGCTCCTACAATGAGCAGTTCTTC. Its translation is CSARGVLSSYNEQFF.

The chain recombines TRBV6-1 with TRBJ2-3; 8 bases match TRBD2. CDR3 length equals 16 residues. The germline V gene encodes CDR1 MNHNS and CDR2 SASEGT. V lost 1 base to trimming and J lost 4 bases; unmatched junction nucleotides: 7. The CDR3 DNA reads as TGTGCCAGCAGTGAAGGCACGGCGGGGGGCGCAGATACGCAGTATTTT. Amino acids: CASSEGTAGGADTQYF.

V and J are TRBV15 and TRBJ2-4; D gene unclear. Near its end, the DNA agrees better with TRBJ2-5, so the J call may be wrong. CDR3 length: 16 amino acids. The germline CDR1 and CDR2 sequences are LNHNV and YYDKDF (reference sequence). This CDR3 reads CATSRDPPRIQETQYF. The DNA for the CDR3 is TGTGCCACCAGCAGGGACCCTCCACGGATACAAGAGACCCAGTACTTC.

This clonotype was found a few times. The V and J genes are TRBV20-1 and TRBJ2-1; the D gene is possibly TRBD2 (6 bases). With the DNA end fitting TRBJ2-7 better, the J assignment may be wrong. This CDR3 has 12 residues. CDR1 is DFQATT, CDR2 SNEGSKA, per germline (reference sequence). CDR3 nucleotides: TGCAGTGCTAGGTGGAGGGCGCACGAGCAGTACTTC. Amino acid sequence: CSARWRAHEQYF.

This clonotype was seen a few times. V is TRBV6-5 and J is TRBJ2-5, with D possibly matching TRBD2 (6 bases). Germline loops: CDR1 MNHEY, CDR2 SVGAGI. The V end lost 0 bases, the J end lost 5 bases, and 16 bases lay between the germline ends. This CDR3 is built from 16 residues. In nucleotides, the CDR3 is TGTGCCAGCAGTTACTCGGAGGGGATCTTGGGGGAGACCCAGTACTTC. It translates to CASSYSEGILGETQYF.

The chain is built from TRBV6-2 or TRBV6-3 and TRBJ2-3; 11 bases are shared with TRBD2. Germline V lookup: CDR1 MNHEY, CDR2 SVGEGT. CDR3 length: 15 residues. V lost 6 bases and J lost 5; bases outside the gene matches: 7. The CDR3 is CASRDPSGGLDTQYF. In DNA, the CDR3 is TGTGCCAGCAGAGACCCTAGCGGGGGGCTAGATACGCAGTATTTT.

This clonotype was seen once. The chain is built from TRBV25-1 and TRBJ1-2, with 8 bases matching TRBD1. This CDR3 region has 16 residues. In germline, CDR1 is MGHDK, CDR2 SYGVNS. Germline trimming cut 4 bases from V and 0 bases from J; bases unmatched to any gene: 7. The CDR3 coding sequence is TGTGCCAGCAGTGGGACAGGGTGGGAAGCTAACTATGGCTACACCTTC. Encoded protein: CASSGTGWEANYGYTF.

The chain uses TRBV7-2 and TRBJ2-1; no definite D call. The CDR3 has 15 amino acids. The ends were cut back, 5 bases at V and 6 bases at J, with 17 bases in the middle. Germline loops: CDR1 SGHTA, CDR2 FQGNSA. The CDR3 coding sequence is TGTGCCAGCAGCGCTCTGGGGAATACTTGCAATGAGCAGTTCTTC. Translated: CASSALGNTCNEQFF.

The chain couples TRBV29-1 to TRBJ2-1; no firm D call. V lost 5 bases and J 8 bases, leaving 16 bases between the germline ends. In germline, CDR1 is SQVTM, CDR2 ANQGSEA. The CDR3 spans 13 residues. For the CDR3, the DNA is TGCAGCGTTCGCCCTAGATTAACACATGAGCAGTTCTTC. It translates to CSVRPRLTHEQFF.

The chain joins TRBV10-3 to TRBJ1-1; D not resolved. The CDR3 length is 14 residues. CDR1 is ENHRY and CDR2 is SYGVKD in the germline V gene. V lost 3 bases and J 1 base, leaving 9 bases between the germline ends. The CDR3 region has the DNA TGTGCCATCAGTGACGACTTTCCGAACACTGAAGCTTTCTTT. Translated, it gives CAISDDFPNTEAFF.

CDR3 residues: CASSSLKGFDGYTF. The CDR3 DNA follows: TGTGCCAGCAGCTCCCTAAAGGGGTTCGATGGCTACACCTTC. This chain links TRBV11-2 with TRBJ1-2; TRBD1 might be the D (5 bases). CDR3 length: 14 residues. The germline CDR1 and CDR2 sequences are SGHAT and FQNNGV. Trimming removed 4 bases at V and 6 bases at J, with 15 bases between.

The chain carries TRBV28 and TRBJ2-1; 7 nucleotides agree with TRBD1. The junction had 9 bases not matched to a gene; V was cut back by 7 bases and J by 3 bases. Germline V gene sequence: CDR1 MDHEN, CDR2 SYDVKM. The length of the CDR3 is 15 residues. The CDR3 region is CASKTTGSVYNEQFF. The CDR3 nucleotides read TGTGCCAGCAAAACGACAGGGAGCGTCTACAATGAGCAGTTCTTC.

As regards this clonotype: Mismatch with germline at one junction end may stem from a read error. The chain joins TRBV20-1 to TRBJ2-7, with 11 bases aligning to TRBD2. The length of the CDR3 is 18 residues. The germline CDR1 and CDR2 sequences are DFQATT and SNEGSKA (reference sequence). This CDR3 is CIARDRRLAGGLSYEQYF. The CDR3 DNA sequence: TGCATTGCTAGAGATCGTCGTCTAGCGGGGGGTCTTTCCTACGAGCAGTACTTC.

V usage is TRBV7-2 and J usage is TRBJ2-7, with no clear D. This CDR3 has 13 amino acids. V lost 4 bases and J 1 base, leaving 8 bases between the germline ends. In germline, CDR1 is SGHTA, CDR2 FQGNSA. The CDR3 sequence: CASSSTLSYEQYF. In DNA, the CDR3 is TGTGCCAGCAGCTCGACACTTTCCTACGAGCAGTACTTC. Supplemented by reference TRBV7-2 and TRBJ2-7, the full variable domain reads GAGVSQSPSNKVTEKGKDVELRCDPISGHTALYWYRQSLGQGLEFLIYFQGNSAPDKSGLPSDRFSAERTGGSVSTLTIQRTQQEDSAVYLCASSSTLSYEQYFGPGTRLTVT.

This clonotype was seen a single time. The chain links TRBV7-2 to TRBJ2-5, with TRBD2 matching over 7 bases. Germline assignment: CDR1 SGHTA and CDR2 FQGNSA. This CDR3 comprises 14 residues. The junction had 8 bases not matched to a gene; V was cut back by 5 bases and J by 5 bases. The CDR3 DNA sequence: TGTGCCAGCAGCCCCGGACTAGTTGCCGAGACCCAGTACTTC. Translation gives CASSPGLVAETQYF.